This TCR beta chain appears in the sequencing data of a study of shared clonotypes between healthy human individuals. Study-level information: Per donor, three plates held CD4 naive cells, three held CD4 memory, two held CD8 naive and one held CD8 memory.

TCRdb's table, derived via immunoSEQ multiplex PCR, lists solely in-frame clones and lacks some. The sample shows 2 million or so clones, roughly 95% of them seen only once. Study conclusions and caveats: Unshared clonotypes carried lower generation probabilities than those common to all four donors.

With respect to this clone: Its antigen is currently unknown.

This TCR was recovered from a man younger than 35 in good health. The source material was naive CD4+ T cells sorted from blood. The subset was: CD45RA+ positively selected.

The CDR3 here is CATSRDTDRAPYEQYF. Here the CDR3 DNA reads TGTGCCACCAGCAGAGATACGGACAGAGCACCCTACGAGCAGTACTTC. The chain uses TRBV15 and TRBJ2-7; a weak D match, TRBD1 (6 bases). Germline assignment: CDR1 LNHNV and CDR2 YYDKDF (reference sequence). The CDR3 sequence is 16 residues long. Trimming removed 0 bases at V and 2 bases at J, with 14 bases between.